This paragraph reports one T cell receptor (beta chain). The authors' processing: Amplification from reference gene primers served as the basis for estimated nucleated cell counts. Sequencing used immunoSEQ multiplex PCR; TCRdb keeps in-frame clones, though not all of them. V and J calls and clone size are copied from that table; D and trimming were computed from the DNA. This table holds 52,000 or so clones, approximately 91% found once. Germline V lookup: CDR1 SGHAT, CDR2 FQDESV (reference sequence). This CDR3 comprises 13 residues. The V gene lost 5 bases and the J gene lost 7 bases, with 11 bases spanning the gap. This specimen comes from a study of blood T cell repertoires in COVID-19. Looking at the study overall: COVID-19 samples, acute and convalescent, were from the United States, Italy and Spain. Sources were T cells, B-cell-depleted T cells, or PBMCs; the material itself was cDNA or gDNA.

Sequenced material: peripheral blood. The V call is TRBV11-1, the J call TRBJ2-2, with a tentative D call TRBD1 (5 bases). The source is a man between 60 and 75 years old with active COVID-19. The DNA for the CDR3 is TGTGCCAGCAGCCTTTCAGGGTTCGGGGAGCTGTTTTTT. It encodes CASSLSGFGELFF.